This TCR beta chain comes out of a study of T cell repertoires in cytomegalovirus infection (dated by TCRdb to between 2018 and 2020). Broadly, across the study: The peptide stimulations were aimed at well-studied HLA-B-restricted epitopes as well as recently identified HLA-C-restricted CMV epitopes, whose presentation resists viral immunomodulation. Donor HLA type was relevant to the analysis, because carriage of CMV infection together with the matching HLA type was indicated by public TCR beta signatures.

In light of the paper, this sample's treatment or condition label describes: in vitro stimulation with specific CMV peptide epitopes to enrich CMV-specific T cells. Regarding this clonotype: Its antigen has not been determined. Base qualities were left out, and no much larger clone turns up one base away.

The germline V gene (reference sequence) yields PRHDT for CDR1 and FYEKMQ for CDR2. Trimming removed 0 bases from V and 5 bases from J, leaving 10 bases between the germline ends. There are 15 amino acids in the CDR3, from cysteine to phenylalanine inclusive. Just CDR3 DNA is preserved here, 45 bases in frame from base 1. Instrument used: Illumina HiSeq 1500. TCRdb applied fastp at Q25 and MiXCR to the public reads, then kept only in-frame beta chains. Every distinct CDR3 protein forms one entry, paired with its most common genes and DNA. The sample has 700,000 to 850,000 distinct CDR3 sequences on record, about 33% of them singletons. The ten largest clones capture around 12% of the sample. Beyond this particular receptor, the publication reports: Cumulative frequency of public TCR beta family members discriminated carriers of CMV infection plus the relevant HLA type in this cohort and an independent approximately 360-donor cohort. The ex vivo response was dominated by HLA-C-restricted CMV-specific TCR beta clonotypes, which also provided the single most frequent clonotype in two of eight donors.

The sequence derives from a human donor in good health (CMV status not recorded). Some clones in this sample may be carry-over from other donors' samples. The starting material was cultured CD8+ T cells from PBMCs, obtained from culture after CMV antigen stimulation. Rearrangement joined TRBV13 to TRBJ1-4; the D gene is unclear. The nucleotides are TGTGCCAGCAGCTTAGGCCTATCTATAAATGAAAAACTGTTTTTT. Its translation reads: CASSLGLSINEKLFF.